This TCR beta chain was identified in a study of blood T cells in healthy people across ages. Next came a second PCR, run for roughly 6 to 11 cycles, which used a sample-barcoded 5' primer along with a J-beta primer mix. Using its own MiXCR run on the 5' RACE reads, TCRdb lists one record per CDR3 protein. Seen here are hundreds of thousands of distinct CDR3 sequences, 52% observed once, and the top ten hold 13%. The CDR3 is 15 amino acids. V dropped 5 bases and J dropped 6; count of bases not matched to a gene: 8. CDR1 is SEHNR and CDR2 is FQNEAQ in the germline V gene (reference sequence). This receptor was obtained from a woman aged 80 or over in good health. The chain carries TRBV7-9 and TRBJ2-2; 8 positions agree with TRBD2. Source material: blood. CDR3 in DNA: TGTGCCAGCAGCCCAAGGCAAGCGGGAGCCGGGGAGCTGTTTTTT. This sequence encodes CASSPRQAGAGELFF.